One sample yielded the 12 T cell receptor beta chains listed below, sequenced in a study of long-term antiretroviral therapy in people with HIV. Version v3.0 of the immunoSEQ assay was performed at survey level. The assay was immunoSEQ multiplex PCR, and TCRdb's table has in-frame clones only and misses some. The sample comprises around 18,000 clones, 76% of which are singletons, and approximately 15% rests with the top ten. Specimen: unsorted PBMCs, collected 0.5 years before starting antiretroviral therapy. These receptors all come from a woman aged 45-65 years with HIV.

This CDR3 reads CAWSDGVGEKLFF. CDR3 coding DNA: TGTGCCTGGAGTGATGGGGTAGGGGAAAAACTGTTTTTT. The chain employs TRBV30 and TRBJ1-4; D uncertain. Per the germline V gene, CDR1 is GTSNPN and CDR2 is SVGIG (reference sequence). V shed 1 base and J shed 8 bases, with 11 bases lying between them. CDR3 size: 13 residues.

The rearrangement joins TRBV21-1 to TRBJ2-2; the listed D gene, TRBD1, was not tested against the DNA. TRBV21-1 is labeled a pseudogene. There are 15 residues in the CDR3. In DNA, the CDR3 is TGTGCCAGCAGCACAAGACAATTGGCCCCTCCTGAGCTGTTTTTT. Its translation is CASSTRQLAPPELFF.

By its share, this clone is large (0.1 to 1%). This rearrangement joins TRBV7-3 to TRBJ1-1; D is possibly TRBD1 (5 bases). Deletions cut 7 bases from V and 2 bases from J, with 14 bases between. The CDR3 is 14 residues long. The V gene's germline CDR1 is SGHTA and CDR2 FQGTGA. The DNA for the CDR3 is TGTGCCAGCAAACCCCAGACAGCAAACACTGAAGCTTTCTTT. Translating gives CASKPQTANTEAFF.

This clone was seen once. The chain combines TRBV5-6 with TRBJ2-5, with TRBD1 matching over 8 bases. Trimming removed 4 bases from V and 0 bases from J; junction bases left unmatched: 8. Per the germline V gene, CDR1 is SGHDT and CDR2 is YYEEEE. CDR3 length equals 16 residues. The CDR3 DNA is TGTGCCAGCAGCAACACAGGGGGGAAATACCAAGAGACCCAGTACTTC. Protein: CASSNTGGKYQETQYF.

The V call is TRBV5-1, the J call TRBJ2-7; 9 bases line up with TRBD1. V trimming: 3 bases; J trimming: 4 bases; junction bases outside the gene matches: 5. Per the germline V gene, CDR1 is SGHRS and CDR2 is YFSETQ. The CDR3 loop spans 14 amino acids. The CDR3 is CASSSDRGGYEQYF. The CDR3 DNA sequence: TGCGCCAGCAGCTCCGACAGGGGGGGATACGAGCAGTACTTC.

This clone appeared a few times. The chain joins TRBV4-1 to TRBJ1-1, with a possible D match to TRBD1 (5 bases). V lost 2 bases, J lost 5 bases, and 9 bases lay in between. The CDR3 runs to 13 residues. From germline, CDR1 is MGHRA and CDR2 YSYEKL. CDR3 sequence (DNA): TGCGCCAGCAGCCAACAGGGTTCGACTGAAGCTTTCTTT. Translated, it gives CASSQQGSTEAFF.

The V gene is TRBV4-2, the J gene TRBJ2-2, with D unclear. Trimming pared 0 bases from V and 7 bases from J, leaving 3 bases between. CDR3 length: 12 residues. In germline, CDR1 is LGHNA, CDR2 YNFKEQ. This CDR3 is CASSQDLGELFF. In DNA, the CDR3 is TGTGCCAGCAGCCAAGACCTCGGGGAGCTGTTTTTT.

In this sample, this clone turned up a few times. The rearrangement joins TRBV2 to TRBJ1-5; 11 positions agree with TRBD1. The V and J ends lost 8 bases and 4 bases, in that order; junction bases with no gene match: 4. From germline, CDR1 is SNHLY and CDR2 FYNNEI. This CDR3 is 14 amino acids long. The CDR3 reads CASLGTGGNQPQHF. In DNA, the CDR3 is TGTGCCAGCTTGGGGACAGGGGGAAATCAGCCCCAGCATTTT.

The chain is built from TRBV14 and TRBJ1-2; weak D call: TRBD1 (5 bases). The CDR3 contains 15 residues. Per germline, CDR1 SGHDN and CDR2 FVKESK. V lost 2 bases, J lost 3 bases, and 13 bases lay in between. CDR3 coding DNA: TGTGCCAGCAGCCAATACGTAGGGGTTCACTATGGCTACACCTTC. Translating gives CASSQYVGVHYGYTF. Filled out from reference TRBV14 and TRBJ1-2, the complete variable domain reads EAGVTQFPSHSVIEKGQTVTLRCDPISGHDNLYWYRRVMGKEIKFLLHFVKESKQDESGMPNNRFLAERTGGTYSTLKVQPAELEDSGVYFCASSQYVGVHYGYTFGSGTRLTVV.

V and J are TRBV9 and TRBJ2-1, with D perhaps given as TRBD1 or TRBD2 (5 bases each). V was cut by 2 bases and J by 5 bases, with 11 bases left in between. Germline CDR1 and CDR2: SGDLS and YYNGEE. The CDR3 is made up of 14 amino acids. The CDR3 nucleotides are TGTGCCAGCAGCGTTGGGACGGTTCACAATGAGCAGTTCTTC. This sequence encodes CASSVGTVHNEQFF.

The chain combines TRBV4-1 with TRBJ2-5; TRBD1 is a possible D gene (6 bases). The CDR3 contains 15 residues. Germline CDR1 MGHRA, CDR2 YSYEKL. V was pared by 4 bases and J by 3 bases, with 15 bases between. This chain's CDR3 is CASSRTGTQEETQYF. The CDR3 DNA reads TGCGCCAGCAGCCGCACCGGGACACAAGAAGAGACCCAGTACTTC.

This clone turned up a few times. This chain joins TRBV6-5 and TRBJ1-4, with 9 positions matching TRBD1. Trimming cost V 8 bases and J 7 bases; bases outside gene matches: 8. There are 14 residues in the CDR3. Germline loops: CDR1 MNHEY, CDR2 SVGAGI. DNA for the CDR3: TGTGCCAGCCGGGGGACAGGGAAAGGTGAAAAACTGTTTTTT. Translating it yields CASRGTGKGEKLFF.